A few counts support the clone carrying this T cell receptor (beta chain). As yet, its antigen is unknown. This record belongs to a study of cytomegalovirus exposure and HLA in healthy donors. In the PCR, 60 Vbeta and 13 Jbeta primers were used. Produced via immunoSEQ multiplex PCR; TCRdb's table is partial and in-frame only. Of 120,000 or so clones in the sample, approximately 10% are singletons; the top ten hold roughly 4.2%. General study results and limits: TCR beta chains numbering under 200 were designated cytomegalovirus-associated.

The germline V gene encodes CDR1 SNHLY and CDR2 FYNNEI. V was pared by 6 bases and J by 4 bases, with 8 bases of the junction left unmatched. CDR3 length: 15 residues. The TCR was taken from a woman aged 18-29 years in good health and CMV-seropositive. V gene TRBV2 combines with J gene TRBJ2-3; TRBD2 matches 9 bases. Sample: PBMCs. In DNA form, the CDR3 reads TGTGCCAGCAGAGACCCGGGACTAGCATCAGATACGCAGTATTTT. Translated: CASRDPGLASDTQYF. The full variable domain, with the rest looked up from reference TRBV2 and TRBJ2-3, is EPEVTQTPSHQVTQMGQEVILRCVPISNHLYFYWYRQILGQKVEFLVSFYNNEISEKSEIFDDQFSVERPDGSNFTLKIRSTKLEDSAMYFCASRDPGLASDTQYFGPGTRLTVL.